The present T cell receptor beta chain was sequenced within a study of cytomegalovirus exposure and HLA in healthy donors. The table lists this clone with a few counts. The CDR3 spans 14 residues. Trimming stripped 0 bases from V and 2 bases from J, with 6 bases between. Germline CDR1 PRHDT, CDR2 FYEKMQ (reference sequence). PCR primers comprised 60 Vbeta and 13 Jbeta primers. Clones were sequenced by immunoSEQ multiplex PCR, and TCRdb holds only the in-frame ones, with some missing. This sample has fewer than 250,000 clones; about 81% occur once, and the top ten carry about 5%. The sequenced sample was PBMCs. The TCR comes from a man under 40 in good health and CMV-seropositive. The chain employs TRBV13 and TRBJ2-3, with D tentatively TRBD2 (5 bases). CDR3 sequence: CASSLGLDTDTQYF. DNA of the CDR3: TGTGCCAGCAGCTTAGGACTAGACACAGATACGCAGTATTTT. The variable domain in full, completed from reference TRBV13 and TRBJ2-3, reads AAGVIQSPRHLIKEKRETATLKCYPIPRHDTVYWYQQGPGQDPQFLISFYEKMQSDKGSIPDRFSAQQFSDYHSELNMSSLELGDSALYFCASSLGLDTDTQYFGPGTRLTVL.